A single sample is the source of the 30 T cell receptor beta chains below, sequenced in a study of blood T cell repertoires in COVID-19. Produced via immunoSEQ multiplex PCR; TCRdb's table is partial and in-frame only. The sample has more than 400,000 clones, 80% to 90% seen once. Source material: peripheral blood. All receptors come from a human donor in a cohort sampled during active COVID-19.

V usage is TRBV19 and J usage is TRBJ1-5; 8 bases line up with TRBD1. The V gene's germline CDR1 is LNHDA and CDR2 SQIVND (reference sequence). Trimming cost V 5 bases and J 4 bases; bases outside gene matches: 13. CDR3 size: 17 residues. The CDR3 DNA reads TGTGCCAGTAGTGGCAACATCCGGGACAGGCGAAATCAGCCCCAGCATTTT. This encodes CASSGNIRDRRNQPQHF.

This clone was found once. This chain uses TRBV6-5 with TRBJ2-7; D is unclear. Trimming took 7 bases from V and 6 from J, leaving 10 bases between them. There are 11 residues in the CDR3. Germline loops: CDR1 MNHEY, CDR2 SVGAGI. CDR3 sequence (DNA): TGTGCCAGCACCCCCTTTAGCGAGCAGTACTTC. Its protein is CASTPFSEQYF.

There are a few counts of this clone. The rearrangement uses TRBV29-1 and TRBJ1-1, with a tentative D call TRBD1 (5 bases). The CDR3 has 14 residues. Germline V lookup: CDR1 SQVTM, CDR2 ANQGSEA. Trimming took 1 base from V and 5 from J, leaving 14 bases between them. In DNA, the CDR3 is TGCAGCGTTGAAGCCCTCGCAGGGCAGACTGAAGCTTTCTTT. This sequence encodes CSVEALAGQTEAFF. The full variable domain, rest sourced from reference TRBV29-1 and TRBJ1-1, is SAVISQKPSRDICQRGTSLTIQCQVDSQVTMMFWYRQQPGQSLTLIATANQGSEATYESGFVIDKFPISRPNLTFSTLTVSNMSPEDSSIYLCSVEALAGQTEAFFGQGTRLTVV.

CDR3 nucleotides: TGTGCCTGGAGGGGGACTAGCGGGATTGGCGAGCAGTACTTC. Protein sequence: CAWRGTSGIGEQYF. The gene calls are TRBV30 and TRBJ2-7; 13 bases align to TRBD2. The CDR3 length is 14 residues. In germline, CDR1 is GTSNPN, CDR2 SVGIG (reference sequence). V lost 3 bases to trimming and J lost 6 bases; unmatched junction nucleotides: 5.

The V and J genes are TRBV30 and TRBJ1-4; possibly TRBD1 for D (5 bases). The ends were cut back, 2 bases at V and 8 bases at J, with 15 bases in the middle. CDR1 and CDR2 (germline): GTSNPN, SVGIG (reference sequence). CDR3 length equals 14 residues. The CDR3 here is CAWSTHGGWEKLFF. CDR3 nucleotides: TGTGCCTGGAGTACACACGGGGGTTGGGAAAAACTGTTTTTT.

The V call is TRBV27, the J call TRBJ2-7; possibly TRBD2 for D (5 bases). CDR1 is MNHEY, CDR2 SMNVEV, per germline (reference sequence). The CDR3 is 14 amino acids. The V gene lost 5 bases and the J gene lost 0 bases, with 11 bases spanning the gap. The CDR3 is CASSTRRGSYEQYF. The CDR3 nucleotides read TGTGCCAGCAGTACCCGACGGGGCTCCTACGAGCAGTACTTC.

The chain uses TRBV3-1 (or the pseudogene TRBV3-2) and TRBJ2-1; possibly TRBD2 for D (6 bases). This CDR3 is 17 amino acids long. V lost 4 bases and J 2 bases, leaving 18 bases between the germline ends. Germline V gene data show CDR1 as LGHDT and CDR2 as YNNKEL (reference sequence). Written as DNA, the CDR3 is TGTGCCAGCAGCCGATTAAGTAGGGGCGGGACCTACAATGAGCAGTTCTTC. Translated: CASSRLSRGGTYNEQFF.

This chain connects TRBV2 to TRBJ1-2; D might be TRBD1 (5 bases). This CDR3 has 14 amino acids. CDR1 SNHLY and CDR2 FYNNEI come from the germline V gene. V lost 7 bases and J 4 bases, leaving 16 bases between the germline ends. CDR3 region: CASTGGTMLYGYTF. CDR3 DNA sequence: TGTGCCAGCACCGGGGGGACGATGCTCTATGGCTACACCTTC.

The chain is built from TRBV4-3 and TRBJ1-6; no clear D gene. The CDR3 length is 12 residues. V lost 4 bases and J lost 7, with 5 bases in between. Germline lookup yields CDR1 LGHNA and CDR2 YSLEER. The DNA of the CDR3 is TGCGCCAGCAGCCTACAAAATTCACCCCTCCACTTT. Residues: CASSLQNSPLHF.

This clone was detected ten times or more. The chain joins TRBV7-3 to TRBJ2-1, with 8 bases aligning to TRBD2. The V gene's germline CDR1 is SGHTA and CDR2 FQGTGA. V dropped 5 bases and J dropped 6; count of bases not matched to a gene: 3. The CDR3 is made up of 13 amino acids. The CDR3 loop reads CASSPGTSNEQFF. The CDR3 bases are TGTGCCAGCAGCCCCGGGACTAGCAATGAGCAGTTCTTC.

This CDR3 is CASSFEQGVIDTQYF. For the CDR3, the DNA is TGCGCCAGCAGCTTCGAACAGGGGGTCATAGATACGCAGTATTTT. The chain has TRBV5-1 and TRBJ2-3, with TRBD1 matching 8 bases. The CDR3 extends over 15 amino acids. The junction had 7 bases not matched to a gene; V was cut back by 2 bases and J by 5 bases. Germline-derived CDR1 and CDR2 are SGHRS and YFSETQ.

Comment on this clone: In the same sample, other DNA sequences code for this CDR3. The chain employs TRBV5-1 and TRBJ1-1; no definite D call. The CDR3 covers 13 residues. Germline V lookup: CDR1 SGHRS, CDR2 YFSETQ. Trimming pared 2 bases from V and 4 bases from J, leaving 9 bases between. The CDR3 loop is CASSFAGSTEAFF. The CDR3 DNA sequence: TGCGCCAGCAGCTTTGCGGGCAGCACTGAAGCTTTCTTT. Together with reference TRBV5-1 and TRBJ1-1, the CDR3 gives the full variable domain: KAGVTQTPRYLIKTRGQQVTLSCSPISGHRSVSWYQQTPGQGLQFLFEYFSETQRNKGNFPGRFSGRQFSNSRSEMNVSTLELGDSALYLCASSFAGSTEAFFGQGTRLTVV.

The chain is built from TRBV7-9 and TRBJ1-2; D is possibly TRBD1 (6 bases). There are 16 residues in the CDR3. Germline CDR1 is SEHNR and CDR2 is FQNEAQ (reference sequence). V lost 4 bases and J lost 2, with 17 bases in between. CDR3 region: CASSSGTRSPNYGYTF. The CDR3 DNA sequence: TGTGCCAGCAGCTCGGGGACACGAAGTCCAAACTATGGCTACACCTTC.

The genes are TRBV3-1 (or the pseudogene TRBV3-2) and TRBJ2-7; 7 bases are shared with TRBD2. Germline values: CDR1 LGHDT, CDR2 YNNKEL (reference sequence). Germline trimming cut 3 bases from V and 1 base from J; bases unmatched to any gene: 3. The CDR3 covers 14 residues. CDR3 sequence: CASSQSGRSYEQYF. CDR3 coding DNA: TGTGCCAGCAGCCAGTCCGGGAGGTCCTACGAGCAGTACTTC.

The CDR3 DNA reads as TGTGCCAGCAGCTCCAAACCGTCTAAACTGAACACTGAAGCTTTCTTT. Its translation: CASSSKPSKLNTEAFF. This chain connects TRBV6-2 or TRBV6-3 to TRBJ1-1; D is undetermined. Germline V gives CDR1 MNHEY, CDR2 SVGEGT. V was trimmed by 6 bases and J by 0 bases, leaving 17 bases between them. This CDR3 region has 16 residues.

The gene calls are TRBV7-9 and TRBJ1-4, with unresolved D. The CDR3 length is 13 residues. The ends were cut back, 5 bases at V and 3 bases at J, with 7 bases in the middle. CDR1 is SEHNR and CDR2 is FQNEAQ in the germline V gene (reference sequence). CDR3 amino acids: CASSPVSNEKLFF. The CDR3 coding sequence is TGTGCCAGCAGCCCTGTTTCTAATGAAAAACTGTTTTTT.

This rearrangement joins TRBV19 to TRBJ2-1, with 10 bases fitting TRBD2. In germline, CDR1 is LNHDA, CDR2 SQIVND (reference sequence). CDR3 length: 14 residues. V gave up 6 bases and J gave up 7 bases; unmatched junction bases: 6. CDR3 in amino acids: CASSKRLAGNEQFF. CDR3 in DNA: TGTGCCAGTAGCAAAAGACTAGCGGGTAATGAGCAGTTCTTC.

This chain uses TRBV2 with TRBJ2-2, with 11 bases that match TRBD2. CDR1 and CDR2 from the germline V gene are SNHLY and FYNNEI. This CDR3 region has 15 residues. Germline trimming cut 6 bases from V and 4 bases from J; bases unmatched to any gene: 4. CDR3 amino acids: CASRRLAGPTGELFF. Written as DNA, the CDR3 is TGTGCCAGCAGGAGACTAGCGGGACCCACCGGGGAGCTGTTTTTT.

The V call is TRBV2, the J call TRBJ1-3, with TRBD1 matching over 8 bases. The J segment lost 0 bases and the V segment lost 5 bases, leaving 3 bases of the junction unmatched. CDR1 and CDR2 (germline): SNHLY, FYNNEI. The CDR3 contains 15 residues. The CDR3 is CASSRTGFSGNTIYF. In DNA form, the CDR3 reads TGTGCCAGCAGTAGGACAGGGTTCTCTGGAAACACCATATATTTT.

The V and J genes are TRBV29-1 and TRBJ2-7; 7 bases are a match to TRBD1. Germline assignment: CDR1 SQVTM and CDR2 ANQGSEA. The CDR3 has 14 residues. After removal of 5 bases from V and 0 bases from J, the junction contained 7 bases not matched to a gene. The CDR3 protein is CSVWHRGSSYEQYF. Written as DNA, the CDR3 is TGCAGCGTTTGGCACAGGGGTAGCTCCTACGAGCAGTACTTC.

This chain uses TRBV28 with TRBJ2-1; 10 bases match TRBD2. The trim removed 5 bases at V and 7 bases at J, leaving 8 bases unmatched. In germline, CDR1 is MDHEN, CDR2 SYDVKM. This CDR3 contains 15 residues. The CDR3 nucleotides are TGTGCCAGCAGTGCAGCGGGAGGGCCAATAAATGAGCAGTTCTTC. It yields the protein CASSAAGGPINEQFF.

The chain links TRBV2 to TRBJ1-2; D might be TRBD1 (5 bases). Looked up from germline, CDR1 is SNHLY and CDR2 is FYNNEI. Trimming removed 3 bases from V and 6 bases from J, with 20 bases in between. There are 16 residues in the CDR3. CDR3 in amino acids: CASSETDQLGGDGYTF. The CDR3 DNA reads as TGTGCCAGCAGTGAGACAGACCAGCTCGGCGGTGATGGCTACACCTTC. Looking up the rest from reference TRBV2 and TRBJ1-2 gives the full variable domain: EPEVTQTPSHQVTQMGQEVILRCVPISNHLYFYWYRQILGQKVEFLVSFYNNEISEKSEIFDDQFSVERPDGSNFTLKIRSTKLEDSAMYFCASSETDQLGGDGYTFGSGTRLTVV.

The genes are TRBV5-1 and TRBJ2-1; 7 bases are shared with TRBD2. The junction had 1 base not matched to a gene; V was cut back by 3 bases and J by 7 bases. The CDR3 is made up of 12 amino acids. In germline, CDR1 is SGHRS, CDR2 YFSETQ. The CDR3: CASSSGGNEQFF. Here the CDR3 DNA reads TGCGCCAGCAGCTCCGGGGGGAATGAGCAGTTCTTC.

CDR3 sequence: CASSGPKTEAFF. Here the CDR3 DNA reads TGTGCCAGTAGTGGGCCAAAGACTGAAGCTTTCTTT. The V call is TRBV19, the J call TRBJ1-1; D is unresolved. Trimming cost V 5 bases and J 5 bases, with 9 bases left between them. The V gene's germline CDR1 is LNHDA and CDR2 SQIVND (reference sequence). The CDR3 consists of 12 residues.

The V gene is TRBV7-9, the J gene TRBJ2-7; no firm D call. The CDR3 consists of 14 residues. Germline V lookup: CDR1 SEHNR, CDR2 FQNEAQ (reference sequence). Trimming cost V 6 bases and J 1 base, with 13 bases left between them. CDR3 nucleotides: TGTGCCAGCAGGGAGTCGGCCATGTCCTACGAGCAGTACTTC. Translating gives CASRESAMSYEQYF.

The chain couples TRBV11-3 to TRBJ2-1; D ambiguous. Trimming removed 1 base from V and 14 bases from J, with 18 bases in between. The CDR3 loop spans 14 amino acids. The V gene's germline CDR1 is SGHNT and CDR2 YENEEA. CDR3 sequence (DNA): TGTGCCAGCAGCTTAGCCCCCGCGCAGGCGAGTAAGTTCTTC. Translating gives CASSLAPAQASKFF.

The V gene is TRBV21-1, the J gene TRBJ2-3; TRBD2, as called in the table, went unchecked against the DNA. TRBV21-1 has pseudogene status. CDR3 length equals 14 residues. DNA of the CDR3: TGTGCCAGCGTGACGGGAGGGCCCCCAGATACGCAGTATTTT. Translated, it gives CASVTGGPPDTQYF.

The sample holds a few counts of this clone. CDR3 in DNA: TGCGCCAGCAGGTCCGTCGACAGGGGCAATCAGCCCCAGCATTTT. Translating gives CASRSVDRGNQPQHF. The chain links TRBV23-1 to TRBJ1-5, with 7 bases lining up with TRBD1. TRBV23-1 is treated as an ORF (open reading frame) with a function not yet certain. The CDR3 covers 15 residues. Trimming removed 6 bases from V and 2 bases from J; junction bases left unmatched: 7.

This clone has a single count. The chain has TRBV7-2 and TRBJ1-1; TRBD1 matches at 9 bases. After removal of 4 bases from V and 3 bases from J, the junction contained 6 bases not matched to a gene. CDR1 and CDR2 (germline): SGHTA, FQGNSA. The CDR3 sequence is 15 residues long. The CDR3 reads CASSWGQGWDTEAFF. The CDR3, as DNA: TGTGCCAGCAGCTGGGGACAGGGCTGGGACACTGAAGCTTTCTTT.

This chain connects TRBV5-1 to TRBJ2-5; the match to TRBD2 covers 10 bases. The V gene end was trimmed by 0 bases and the J gene end by 5 bases; junction bases not matched to a gene: 7. Germline CDR1 reads SGHRS; CDR2 reads YFSETQ. The CDR3 length is 16 residues. The CDR3 DNA reads as TGCGCCAGCAGCTTGGATCTAGCGGGAGCTGGGGAGACCCAGTACTTC. It encodes CASSLDLAGAGETQYF.